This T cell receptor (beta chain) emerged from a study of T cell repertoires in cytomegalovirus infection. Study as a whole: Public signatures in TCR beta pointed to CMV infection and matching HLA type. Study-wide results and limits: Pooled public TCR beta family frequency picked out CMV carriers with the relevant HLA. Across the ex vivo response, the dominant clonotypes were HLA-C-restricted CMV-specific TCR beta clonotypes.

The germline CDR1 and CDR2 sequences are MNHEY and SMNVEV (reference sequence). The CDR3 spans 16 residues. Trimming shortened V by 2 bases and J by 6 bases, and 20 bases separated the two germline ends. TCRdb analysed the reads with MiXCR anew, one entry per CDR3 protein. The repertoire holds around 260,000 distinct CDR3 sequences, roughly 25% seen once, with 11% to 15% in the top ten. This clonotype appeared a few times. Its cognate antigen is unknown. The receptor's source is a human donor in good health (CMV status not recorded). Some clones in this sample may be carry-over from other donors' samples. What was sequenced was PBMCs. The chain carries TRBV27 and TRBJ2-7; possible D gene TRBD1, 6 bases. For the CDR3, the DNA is TGTGCCAGCAGTTTAAAGTCTTGGCAGGGGAGTGGCGAGCAGTACTTC. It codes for CASSLKSWQGSGEQYF.